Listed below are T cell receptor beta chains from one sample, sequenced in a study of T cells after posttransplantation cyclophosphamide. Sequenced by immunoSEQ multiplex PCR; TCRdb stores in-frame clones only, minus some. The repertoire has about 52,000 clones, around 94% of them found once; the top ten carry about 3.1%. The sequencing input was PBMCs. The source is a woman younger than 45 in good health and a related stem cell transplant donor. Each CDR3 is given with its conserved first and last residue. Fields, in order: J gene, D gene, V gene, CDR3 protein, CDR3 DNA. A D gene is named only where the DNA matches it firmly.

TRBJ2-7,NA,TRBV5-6,CASSPTGSYEQYF,TGTGCCAGCAGCCCGACGGGCTCCTACGAGCAGTACTTC
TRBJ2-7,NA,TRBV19,CARLQGYEQYF,TGTGCCAGACTGCAGGGGTACGAGCAGTACTTC
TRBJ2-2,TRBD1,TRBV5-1,CASSPGQATGELFF,TGCGCCAGCAGTCCCGGACAGGCCACCGGGGAGCTGTTTTTT
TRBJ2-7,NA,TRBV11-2,CASSPIRGDSYEQYF,TGTGCCAGCAGTCCTATCAGGGGTGACTCCTACGAGCAGTACTTC
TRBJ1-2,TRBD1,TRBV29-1,CSVGQGDYGYTF,TGCAGCGTTGGGCAGGGGGACTATGGCTACACCTTC
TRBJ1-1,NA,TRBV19,CASSISLNTEAFF,TGTGCCAGTAGTATCTCCTTGAACACTGAAGCTTTCTTT
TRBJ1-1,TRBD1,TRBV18,CASSLRDRVVTEAFF,TGTGCCAGCTCACTCCGGGACAGGGTGGTCACTGAAGCTTTCTTT
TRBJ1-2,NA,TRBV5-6,CASSDSSYGYTF,TGTGCCAGCAGTGACAGTTCCTATGGCTACACCTTC
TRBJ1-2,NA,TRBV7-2,CASSLSPGYRGYTF,TGTGCCAGCAGCTTAAGTCCAGGTTATAGAGGCTACACCTTC
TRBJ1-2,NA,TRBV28,CASSLPWPSYGYTF,TGTGCCAGCAGTTTACCTTGGCCCAGCTATGGCTACACCTTC
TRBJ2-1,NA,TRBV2,CASSETQACCQFF,TGTGCCAGCAGTGAAACCCAGGCTTGTTGCCAGTTCTTC
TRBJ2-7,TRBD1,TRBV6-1,CASNRDRGPEQYF,TGTGCCAGCAATAGGGACAGGGGTCCCGAGCAGTACTTC
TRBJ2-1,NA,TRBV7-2,CASSLASSRNEQFF,TGTGCCAGCAGCTTAGCTAGTTCTAGGAATGAGCAGTTCTTC
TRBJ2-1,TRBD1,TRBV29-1,CSVDRGNEQFF,TGCAGCGTTGACAGGGGGAATGAGCAGTTCTTC